This T cell receptor beta chain was found in a study of blood T cell repertoires in COVID-19. Study in general: Researchers got acute and convalescent COVID-19 samples from the United States, Italy and Spain. Nucleic acid was either cDNA or gDNA, and it came from T cells, B-cell-depleted T cells, or PBMCs.

Original methodology: Nucleated cell number was recorded as an estimate derived from reference gene primer amplification. Generated by immunoSEQ multiplex PCR, the TCRdb table keeps only in-frame clones and is missing some. The V and J calls and clone size are taken from that table; D and trimming were inferred from the DNA. The sample has a few hundred thousand clones, around 86% seen once. V was cut by 1 base and J by 4 bases, with 13 bases left in between. There are 15 residues in the CDR3. Germline-derived CDR1 and CDR2 are MNHEY and SMNVEV (reference sequence). Sequenced material: peripheral blood. J is TRBJ1-2 and V is TRBV27; TRBD1 might be the D (6 bases). This TCR derives from a man aged 40-55 years who had recovered from COVID-19. The CDR3, as DNA: TGTGCCAGCAGTTTATTCGGGGGGGCGAGCTATGGCTACACCTTC. Translation: CASSLFGGASYGYTF.